This section outlines one T cell receptor beta chain sequence together with its context. The CDR3 sequence is 13 residues long. Germline CDR1 and CDR2: MNHNY and SVGAGI (reference sequence). V gave up 0 bases and J gave up 5 bases, with 7 bases separating them. This sample is drawn from a study of OX40 agonist ivuxolimab in advanced cancers. Study-level background: The treatment was a fully human IgG2 OX40 agonist, ivuxolimab. Those enrolled were approximately 78% male, with a mean age of around 58 years and ages from roughly 20 to 85.

Sequencing was performed with immunoSEQ multiplex PCR; in TCRdb, only in-frame clones are kept and a portion is missing. The sample lists about 69,000 clones; around 89% were seen once. Excluded were patients having autoimmune disease history or systemic immunosuppression. Sequencing used CD4+ or CD8+ T cells sorted from blood, obtained in a trial of the OX40 agonist ivuxolimab. The chain carries TRBV6-6 and TRBJ1-2; TRBD1 might be the D (5 bases). This TCR came from an adult with an advanced solid tumor such as melanoma, head and neck, liver or kidney cancer. CDR3 residues: CASSYSGGYGYTF. The CDR3 DNA is TGTGCCAGCAGTTACTCTGGGGGGTATGGCTACACCTTC.